This entry describes one T cell receptor (beta chain). Its antigen is not identified. The sample carries other DNA sequences with the same CDR3. Data came from immunoSEQ multiplex PCR; TCRdb stores just in-frame clones and leaves some out. Here the sample spans about 130,000 clones, 70% to 90% being singletons. The record originates from a study of T cell responses to AZD1222 COVID-19 vaccine. Points from the study as a whole: Targets within unmutated variant regions were reportedly found for nearly half of spike-specific TCRs. With two AZD1222 doses given, Spike-specific TCR breadth and depth both rose. Scientists sampled the repertoires only once the peak T cell response had passed. The donor cohort was predominantly white British with a female majority, and clonal diversity may have been underestimated.

This TCR came from an adult in good health. Source: peripheral blood, taken on day 0 of AZD1222 vaccination.

The CDR3 sequence is CASSVGQGYGYTF. The DNA of the CDR3 is TGTGCCAGCAGCGTAGGGCAGGGCTATGGCTACACCTTC. The chain combines TRBV9 with TRBJ1-2; possibly TRBD1 for D (5 bases). From germline, CDR1 is SGDLS and CDR2 YYNGEE. The ends were cut back, 0 bases at V and 4 bases at J, with 7 bases in the middle. The CDR3 extends over 13 amino acids.